Listed here are 16 T cell receptor beta chains from one sample, sequenced in a study of T cell repertoires in cytomegalovirus infection. Via MiXCR, TCRdb re-called the reads, giving one row per CDR3 protein. The sample consists of under 450,000 distinct CDR3 sequences, 34% of them appearing once. These receptors' targets are unknown. Sample: cultured PBMCs, taken from culture after CMV antigen stimulation. The receptor set was obtained from a human donor in good health (CMV status not recorded). Some clones in this sample may be carry-over from other donors' samples.

This clonotype occurred many times. This chain joins TRBV7-2 and TRBJ2-7; a weak D match, TRBD2 (6 bases). The CDR3 runs 18 residues. Trimming cost V 2 bases and J 2 bases, with 22 bases left between them. Germline CDR1 is SGHTA and CDR2 is FQGNSA. CDR3 sequence (DNA): TGTGCCAGCAGCTTACGGGACTCCATAATCTTAGGCACCTACGAGCAGTACTTC. Encoded protein: CASSLRDSIILGTYEQYF.

This sequence joins TRBV6-6 and TRBJ1-5; TRBD1 agrees at 11 bases. The V and J ends lost 6 bases and 7 bases, in that order; junction bases with no gene match: 11. Germline lookup yields CDR1 MNHNY and CDR2 SVGAGI (reference sequence). The CDR3 spans 16 residues. The CDR3 DNA is TGTGCCAGCAGCCCCCGGACAGGGGGCGATTGGCAGCCCCAGCATTTT. Its protein is CASSPRTGGDWQPQHF.

This chain uses TRBV30 with TRBJ1-3, with D unresolved. The CDR3 length is 13 residues. Germline CDR1 and CDR2: GTSNPN and SVGIG (reference sequence). Between the trimmed V and J ends, which lost 1 base and 2 bases, there was a span of 6 bases. The CDR3 protein is CAWSAVTGNTIYF. The CDR3 coding sequence is TGTGCCTGGAGTGCCGTGACTGGAAACACCATATATTTT.

This clonotype appeared many times. One end of the junction varies from germline; a read error may be responsible. The chain has TRBV28 and TRBJ2-7; D is tentatively TRBD1 or TRBD2 (5 bases each). The germline V gene has CDR1 MDHEN and CDR2 SYDVKM. The CDR3 runs to 13 residues. The CDR3 reads CASSLISGTLLSF. Written as DNA, the CDR3 is TGTGCCAGCAGTTTAATCTCCGGGACCCTCCTGTCCTTC.

The chain recombines TRBV29-1 with TRBJ2-1; tentatively, D is TRBD2 (6 bases). CDR1 is SQVTM and CDR2 is ANQGSEA in the germline V gene. This CDR3 has 13 amino acids. V was clipped by 3 bases and J by 3 bases, with 9 bases between them. The CDR3 loop is CSVEGTGYNEQFF. As DNA, the CDR3 is TGCAGCGTTGAGGGGACTGGCTACAATGAGCAGTTCTTC.

Ten or more counts support this clonotype. This chain uses TRBV7-9 with TRBJ1-3; a possible D gene is TRBD1 (5 bases). Trimming shortened V by 1 base and J by 4 bases, and 11 bases separated the two germline ends. This CDR3 has 15 amino acids. Germline CDR1 and CDR2: SEHNR and FQNEAQ (reference sequence). The CDR3 DNA reads TGTGCCAGCAGCTTAGGAGCAGGGAGAGGAAACACCATATATTTT. Protein: CASSLGAGRGNTIYF.

This clonotype has a handful of counts. The chain carries TRBV14 and TRBJ2-1; 8 bases fit TRBD2. This CDR3 region has 19 residues. J gave up 0 bases and V 3 bases, and 13 bases lay outside the gene matches. From germline, CDR1 is SGHDN and CDR2 FVKESK. Written as DNA, the CDR3 is TGTGCCAGCAGCCACGAACGTAGCGGGAAACACCTCTCCTACAATGAGCAGTTCTTC. This gives the protein CASSHERSGKHLSYNEQFF.

This clonotype has more than one count but fewer than ten. V usage is TRBV7-2 and J usage is TRBJ2-7; a weak D match, TRBD2 (6 bases). The CDR3 extends over 13 amino acids. V lost 5 bases and J 4 bases, leaving 12 bases between the germline ends. CDR1 is SGHTA and CDR2 is FQGNSA in the germline V gene. CDR3 sequence: CASSVHRGYEQYV. CDR3 nucleotides: TGTGCCAGCAGCGTACACCGGGGGTACGAGCAGTACGTC.

This clonotype has just a few counts. The genes are TRBV24-1 and TRBJ2-1, with D possibly being TRBD2 (6 bases). Germline-derived CDR1 and CDR2 are KGHDR and SFDVKD. Trimming took 7 bases from V and 4 from J, leaving 10 bases between them. There are 13 residues in the CDR3. This CDR3 is CATRAGSYNEQFF. The DNA for the CDR3 is TGTGCCACCAGGGCCGGGAGTTACAATGAGCAGTTCTTC.

A few counts support this clonotype. CDR3 sequence reads: CATSKGGVREKLFF. For the CDR3, the DNA is TGTGCCACCAGCAAAGGGGGGGTTCGTGAAAAACTGTTTTTT. The V call is TRBV15, the J call TRBJ1-4; a possible D gene is TRBD1 (6 bases). The CDR3 loop spans 14 amino acids. Trimming removed 4 bases at V and 7 bases at J, with 13 bases between. CDR1 LNHNV and CDR2 YYDKDF come from the germline V gene (reference sequence).

The V gene is TRBV18, the J gene TRBJ2-4; 7 bases are shared with TRBD2. Germline CDR1 KGHSH, CDR2 LQKENI. CDR3 length: 17 amino acids. Trimming cost V 0 bases and J 1 base; bases outside gene matches: 6. This chain's CDR3 is CASSPPGAGLAKNIQYF. For the CDR3, the DNA is TGTGCCAGCTCACCACCGGGAGCGGGACTTGCCAAAAACATTCAGTACTTC. Filled out from reference TRBV18 and TRBJ2-4, the complete variable domain reads NAGVMQNPRHLVRRRGQEARLRCSPMKGHSHVYWYRQLPEEGLKFMVYLQKENIIDESGMPKERFSAEFPKEGPSILRIQQVVRGDSAAYFCASSPPGAGLAKNIQYFGAGTRLSVL.

The rearrangement links TRBV5-6 to TRBJ2-3; 7 nucleotides line up with TRBD1. Per germline, CDR1 SGHDT and CDR2 YYEEEE. This CDR3 has 15 amino acids. Trimming cost V 4 bases and J 0 bases; bases outside gene matches: 5. The CDR3 DNA reads as TGTGCCAGCAGCAGAGGACAGGCGAGCACAGATACGCAGTATTTT. Its protein product is CASSRGQASTDTQYF.

The V and J genes are TRBV10-3 and TRBJ1-1; 9 nucleotides align to TRBD1. This CDR3 has 14 amino acids. Looked up from germline, CDR1 is ENHRY and CDR2 is SYGVKD. Trimming at V came to 2 bases and at J to 3 bases, leaving 1 base not matched to a gene. The CDR3 sequence: CAISEGTGYTEAFF. The CDR3 DNA sequence: TGTGCCATCAGTGAGGGGACAGGGTACACTGAAGCTTTCTTT.

The rearrangement links TRBV6-5 to TRBJ2-1, with 7 bases matching TRBD2. The CDR3 totals 17 residues. V lost 0 bases and J lost 4; bases outside the gene matches: 9. The germline V gene encodes CDR1 MNHEY and CDR2 SVGAGI. CDR3 sequence (DNA): TGTGCCAGCAGTTACTCGACCGCGCGGGGGAATTACAATGAGCAGTTCTTC. Protein: CASSYSTARGNYNEQFF.

The genes are TRBV19 and TRBJ2-1; the match to TRBD2 covers 10 bases. Germline CDR1 is LNHDA and CDR2 is SQIVND (reference sequence). The CDR3 length is 16 residues. Trimming took 2 bases from V and 4 from J; bases not matched to a gene: 5. The CDR3 coding sequence is TGTGCCAGTAGTATAAATGAGCGGGAGGGTTACAATGAGCAGTTCTTC. Translating gives CASSINEREGYNEQFF.

This chain connects TRBV5-4 to TRBJ2-1, with a weak D call TRBD1 (5 bases). The germline V gene has CDR1 SGHNT and CDR2 YYREEE (reference sequence). CDR3 size: 15 residues. The V end lost 3 bases, the J end lost 0 bases, and 10 bases lay between the germline ends. CDR3 amino acids: CASSSHDSSYNEQFF. The CDR3 nucleotides are TGTGCCAGCAGCTCCCACGACAGCTCCTACAATGAGCAGTTCTTC. Drawing the rest from reference TRBV5-4 and TRBJ2-1, the complete variable domain is ETGVTQSPTHLIKTRGQQVTLRCSSQSGHNTVSWYQQALGQGPQFIFQYYREEENGRGNFPPRFSGLQFPNYSSELNVNALELDDSALYLCASSSHDSSYNEQFFGPGTRLTVL.